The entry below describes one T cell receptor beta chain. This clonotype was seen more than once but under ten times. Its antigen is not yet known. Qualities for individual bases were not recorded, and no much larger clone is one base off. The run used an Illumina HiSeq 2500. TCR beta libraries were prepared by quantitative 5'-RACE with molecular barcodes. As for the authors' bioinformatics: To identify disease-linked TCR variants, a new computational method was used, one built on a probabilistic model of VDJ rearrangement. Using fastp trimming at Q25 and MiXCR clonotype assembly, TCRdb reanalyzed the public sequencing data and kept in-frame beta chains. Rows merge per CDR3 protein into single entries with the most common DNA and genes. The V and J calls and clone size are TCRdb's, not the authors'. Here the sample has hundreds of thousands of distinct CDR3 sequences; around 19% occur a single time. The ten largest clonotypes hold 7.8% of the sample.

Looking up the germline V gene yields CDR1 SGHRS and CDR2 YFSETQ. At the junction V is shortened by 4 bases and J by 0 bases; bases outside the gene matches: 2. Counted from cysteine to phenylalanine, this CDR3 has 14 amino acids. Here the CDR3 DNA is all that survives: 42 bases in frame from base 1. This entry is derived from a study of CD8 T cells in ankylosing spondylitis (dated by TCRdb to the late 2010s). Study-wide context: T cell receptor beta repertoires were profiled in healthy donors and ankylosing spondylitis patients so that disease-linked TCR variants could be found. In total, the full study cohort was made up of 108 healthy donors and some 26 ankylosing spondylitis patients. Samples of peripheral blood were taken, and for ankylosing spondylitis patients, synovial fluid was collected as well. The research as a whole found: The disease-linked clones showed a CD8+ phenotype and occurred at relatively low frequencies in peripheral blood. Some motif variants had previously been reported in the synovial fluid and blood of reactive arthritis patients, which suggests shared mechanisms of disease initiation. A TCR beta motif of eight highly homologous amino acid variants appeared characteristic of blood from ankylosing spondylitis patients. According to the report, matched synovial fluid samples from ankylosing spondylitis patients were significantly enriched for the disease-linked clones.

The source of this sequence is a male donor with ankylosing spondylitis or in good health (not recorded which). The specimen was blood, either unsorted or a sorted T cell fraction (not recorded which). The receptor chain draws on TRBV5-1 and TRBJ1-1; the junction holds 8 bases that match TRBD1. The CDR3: CASSMGQVNTEAFF. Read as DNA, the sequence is TGCGCCAGCAGCATGGGACAGGTGAACACTGAAGCTTTCTTT.